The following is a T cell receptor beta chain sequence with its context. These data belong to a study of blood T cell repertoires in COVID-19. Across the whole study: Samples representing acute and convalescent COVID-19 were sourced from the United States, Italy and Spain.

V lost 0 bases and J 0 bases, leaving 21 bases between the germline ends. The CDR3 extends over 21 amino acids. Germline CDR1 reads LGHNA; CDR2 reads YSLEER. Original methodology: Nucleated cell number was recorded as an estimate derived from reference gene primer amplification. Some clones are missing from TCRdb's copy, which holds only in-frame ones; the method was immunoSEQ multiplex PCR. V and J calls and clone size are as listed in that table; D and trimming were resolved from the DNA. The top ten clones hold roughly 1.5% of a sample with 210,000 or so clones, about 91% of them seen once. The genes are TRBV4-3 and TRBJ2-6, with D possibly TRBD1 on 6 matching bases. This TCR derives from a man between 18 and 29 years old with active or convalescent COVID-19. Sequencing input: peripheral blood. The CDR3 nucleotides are TGCGCCAGCAGCCAAGAACCCCCCCACAGGGTAGGGGCCTCTGGGGCCAACGTCCTGACTTTC. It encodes CASSQEPPHRVGASGANVLTF.